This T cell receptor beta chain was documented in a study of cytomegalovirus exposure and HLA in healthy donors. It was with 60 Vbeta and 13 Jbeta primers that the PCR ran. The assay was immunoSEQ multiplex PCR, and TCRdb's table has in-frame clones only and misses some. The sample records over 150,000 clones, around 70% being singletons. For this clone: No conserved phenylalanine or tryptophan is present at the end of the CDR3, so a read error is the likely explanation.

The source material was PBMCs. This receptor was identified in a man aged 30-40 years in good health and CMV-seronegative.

Here the CDR3 DNA reads TGTGCCTGGAGTGTGGGCCGCGTGTCACCCCTCCACCTT. Protein: CAWSVGRVSPLHL. This chain links TRBV30 with TRBJ1-6; D gene ambiguous. The ends were cut back, 0 bases at V and 10 bases at J, with 10 bases in the middle. This CDR3 is built from 13 residues. Germline CDR1 and CDR2: GTSNPN and SVGIG (reference sequence).